The next 25 T cell receptor beta chains were all read from a single sample in a study of blood T cell repertoires in COVID-19. TCRdb keeps only in-frame clones here, not all; method: immunoSEQ multiplex PCR. This sample yields about 43,000 clones, of which approximately 88% are seen a single time; over 15% belongs to the top ten. Material: peripheral blood. The receptors stem from a man aged 55-75 years with active COVID-19.

The chain recombines TRBV7-6 with TRBJ2-7; possible D gene TRBD1, 6 bases. Trimming removed 2 bases from V and 5 bases from J, with 13 bases in between. Germline V gene lookup returns CDR1 SGHVS and CDR2 FNYEAQ. The CDR3 sequence is 14 residues long. The DNA of the CDR3 is TGTGCCAGCAGCTTACTACAGGGAAACGACGAGCAGTACTTC. This codes for CASSLLQGNDEQYF.

Written as DNA, the CDR3 is TGTGCCAGCAGCTTAGCAGCATCCAATCAGCCCCAGCATTTT. Its protein product is CASSLAASNQPQHF. The V and J genes are TRBV7-2 and TRBJ1-5; no reliable D call. CDR3 length: 14 amino acids. CDR1 and CDR2 (germline): SGHTA, FQGNSA. V gave up 0 bases and J gave up 3 bases, with 6 bases separating them.

This chain connects TRBV5-6 to TRBJ2-1; 12 positions agree with TRBD2. This CDR3 is 15 amino acids long. The germline V gene has CDR1 SGHDT and CDR2 YYEEEE. Trimming took 5 bases from V and 4 from J; bases not matched to a gene: 4. For the CDR3, the DNA is TGTGCCAGCAGTAAACTAGCGGGGGGATACAATGAGCAGTTCTTC. Protein: CASSKLAGGYNEQFF.

The rearrangement uses TRBV9 and TRBJ2-5, with 10 nucleotides matching TRBD1. V trimming: 3 bases; J trimming: 1 base; junction bases outside the gene matches: 3. The CDR3 covers 15 residues. Germline V gene lookup returns CDR1 SGDLS and CDR2 YYNGEE. CDR3 DNA: TGTGCCAGCAGCGGCCGGGACAGGGGCCAAGAGACCCAGTACTTC. Residues: CASSGRDRGQETQYF.

The chain recombines TRBV9 with TRBJ2-5; 14 nucleotides match TRBD2. CDR1 SGDLS and CDR2 YYNGEE come from the germline V gene. J lost 5 bases, V lost 3 bases, and 12 bases had no gene match. CDR3 length: 18 residues. This chain's CDR3 is CASSGGRLAGGTGETQYF. In DNA form, the CDR3 reads TGTGCCAGCAGCGGTGGCCGACTAGCGGGGGGGACCGGGGAGACCCAGTACTTC.

This clone has only one observation. This rearrangement joins TRBV4-2 to TRBJ2-1; 8 bases fit TRBD2. Germline V gene sequence: CDR1 LGHNA, CDR2 YNFKEQ. The CDR3 is 16 amino acids. J gave up 6 bases and V 4 bases, and 11 bases lay outside the gene matches. The CDR3 DNA sequence: TGTGCCAGCAGCCGCTCGGGGACTAGTGATGGCAATGAGCAGTTCTTC. Its translation: CASSRSGTSDGNEQFF.

The chain couples TRBV7-9 to TRBJ2-6, with TRBD1 identical over 9 bases. Germline values: CDR1 SEHNR, CDR2 FQNEAQ (reference sequence). There are 19 residues in the CDR3. Losses at the gene ends were 2 bases for V and 0 bases for J; bases not matched to a gene: 8. CDR3 DNA sequence: TGTGCCAGCAGCTTAAGACCGGGACAGGGACCCTCTGGGGCCAACGTCCTGACTTTC. This sequence encodes CASSLRPGQGPSGANVLTF.

The chain uses TRBV6-5 and TRBJ1-5, with D tentatively TRBD1 (5 bases). V gave up 5 bases and J gave up 6 bases, with 11 bases separating them. Germline V gene lookup returns CDR1 MNHEY and CDR2 SVGAGI. The CDR3 contains 13 residues. The CDR3 region has the DNA TGTGCCAGCAGTACGGGACTGACTCAGCCCCAGCATTTT. Residues: CASSTGLTQPQHF.

The rearrangement links TRBV6-4 to TRBJ2-2, with 13 bases fitting TRBD2. J gave up 7 bases and V 6 bases, and 8 bases lay outside the gene matches. The CDR3 is made up of 16 amino acids. CDR1 and CDR2 from the germline V gene are MRHNA and SNTAGT. This CDR3 reads CASSPGLAGRIGELFF. As DNA, the CDR3 is TGTGCCAGCAGCCCGGGACTAGCGGGAAGGATCGGGGAGCTGTTTTTT.

The chain couples TRBV9 to TRBJ2-5; a weak D match, TRBD2 (5 bases). Germline V gene data show CDR1 as SGDLS and CDR2 as YYNGEE. There are 16 residues in the CDR3. Trimming removed 0 bases from V and 1 base from J, with 13 bases in between. CDR3 region: CASSVDYTGVQETQYF. CDR3 DNA: TGTGCCAGCAGCGTAGACTACACCGGGGTCCAAGAGACCCAGTACTTC.

The genes are TRBV13 and TRBJ2-1, with no clear D. The length of the CDR3 is 16 residues. V was cut by 6 bases and J by 0 bases, with 15 bases left in between. Germline V lookup: CDR1 PRHDT, CDR2 FYEKMQ (reference sequence). CDR3 protein: CASSYTRLPSYNEQFF. For the CDR3, the DNA is TGTGCCAGCAGTTACACCAGGTTACCCTCCTACAATGAGCAGTTCTTC. Based on the CDR3 plus reference TRBV13 and TRBJ2-1, the full variable domain is AAGVIQSPRHLIKEKRETATLKCYPIPRHDTVYWYQQGPGQDPQFLISFYEKMQSDKGSIPDRFSAQQFSDYHSELNMSSLELGDSALYFCASSYTRLPSYNEQFFGPGTRLTVL.

The V gene is TRBV6-5, the J gene TRBJ2-7; 10 bases map to TRBD2. Trimming cost V 8 bases and J 4 bases; bases outside gene matches: 5. Germline V gene sequence: CDR1 MNHEY, CDR2 SVGAGI. This CDR3 has 13 amino acids. The CDR3 region has the DNA TGTGCCAGCGAGTCTAGCGGGAGTTACGAGCAGTACTTC. Translating gives CASESSGSYEQYF.

The chain is built from TRBV27 and TRBJ1-6, with 8 positions matching TRBD1. Per the germline V gene, CDR1 is MNHEY and CDR2 is SMNVEV (reference sequence). This CDR3 has 15 residues. V shed 3 bases and J 8 bases; nucleotides not matched to a gene: 6. CDR3 in DNA: TGTGCCAGCAGTTTCGTCGGACAGGGAGATTCACCCCTCCACTTT. It is translated as CASSFVGQGDSPLHF.

The chain is built from TRBV16 and TRBJ1-2; perhaps TRBD1 as D (6 bases). Germline CDR1 KGHSY, CDR2 FQNENV. The CDR3 contains 15 residues. V gave up 2 bases and J gave up 7 bases, with 17 bases separating them. CDR3 sequence (DNA): TGTGCCAGCAGCCAACGTCAGGGGCAAGAGAGTGGCTACACCTTC. It translates to CASSQRQGQESGYTF.

The chain has TRBV28 and TRBJ1-1, with D perhaps TRBD1 (5 bases). This CDR3 contains 12 residues. Germline V gives CDR1 MDHEN, CDR2 SYDVKM. V shed 6 bases and J shed 11 bases, with 16 bases lying between them. CDR3 nucleotides: TGTGCCAGCAGCCTCCGACACGGGGGTGCTTTCTTT. This codes for CASSLRHGGAFF.

The V gene is TRBV28, the J gene TRBJ1-2; no firm D call. Trimming took off 6 bases at V and 9 bases at J, with 11 bases between the two ends. The CDR3 spans 11 residues. Germline V CDR1 and CDR2: MDHEN, SYDVKM. This CDR3 reads CASSSTSSYTF. The DNA of the CDR3 is TGTGCCAGCAGCTCAACGTCTAGCTACACCTTC.

V gene TRBV6-2 or TRBV6-3 combines with J gene TRBJ1-1; 10 nucleotides align to TRBD1. Germline assignment: CDR1 MNHEY and CDR2 SVGEGT. The CDR3 spans 18 residues. J gave up 1 base and V 2 bases, and 10 bases lay outside the gene matches. The CDR3 sequence is CASSYIPGTGATNTEAFF. The DNA for the CDR3 is TGTGCCAGCAGTTACATCCCCGGGACAGGGGCCACGAACACTGAAGCTTTCTTT.

The chain couples TRBV2 to TRBJ1-2; D is possibly TRBD1 (5 bases). The CDR3 runs 14 residues. V shed 6 bases and J shed 1 base, with 12 bases lying between them. Germline V gene sequence: CDR1 SNHLY, CDR2 FYNNEI. In DNA, the CDR3 is TGTGCCAGCAGGGCCACAGGAGATAACTATGGCTACACCTTC. This gives the protein CASRATGDNYGYTF.

The V call is TRBV28, the J call TRBJ2-2, with a weak D call TRBD1 (6 bases). The V and J ends lost 6 bases and 2 bases respectively, with 13 bases between them. Per the germline V gene, CDR1 is MDHEN and CDR2 is SYDVKM. The CDR3 covers 15 residues. CDR3 coding DNA: TGTGCCAGCAGCTCCGGGACAACAAACACCGGGGAGCTGTTTTTT. It specifies CASSSGTTNTGELFF.

The chain recombines TRBV19 with TRBJ2-3, with TRBD2 matching 9 bases. Germline assignment: CDR1 LNHDA and CDR2 SQIVND (reference sequence). J gave up 0 bases and V 5 bases, and 6 bases lay outside the gene matches. This CDR3 is built from 16 residues. The CDR3, as DNA: TGTGCCAGTAGTGACCCTAGCGGGGTTAGCACAGATACGCAGTATTTT. It encodes CASSDPSGVSTDTQYF.

V gene TRBV28 combines with J gene TRBJ1-2; D gene unclear. The length of the CDR3 is 14 residues. Germline V gives CDR1 MDHEN, CDR2 SYDVKM. The germline V and J ends were trimmed by 2 bases and 4 bases, with 11 bases remaining between them. CDR3 sequence reads: CASSLDQAGYGYTF. DNA for the CDR3: TGTGCCAGCAGTTTAGATCAGGCGGGCTATGGCTACACCTTC.

The rearrangement uses TRBV28 and TRBJ2-7, with TRBD2 as a possible D gene (6 bases). Trimming took 8 bases from V and 2 from J, leaving 16 bases between them. The CDR3 sequence is 14 residues long. Germline CDR1 and CDR2: MDHEN and SYDVKM. In DNA form, the CDR3 reads TGTGCCAGCCTCTCCGGGGGTGTCACCTACGAGCAGTACTTC. Residues: CASLSGGVTYEQYF. Filled out from reference TRBV28 and TRBJ2-7, the complete variable domain reads DVKVTQSSRYLVKRTGEKVFLECVQDMDHENMFWYRQDPGLGLRLIYFSYDVKMKEKGDIPEGYSVSREKKERFSLILESASTNQTSMYLCASLSGGVTYEQYFGPGTRLTVT.

The chain couples TRBV9 to TRBJ2-2, with TRBD2 as a possible D gene (5 bases). The germline gives CDR1 SGDLS, CDR2 YYNGEE. The ends were cut back, 3 bases at V and 7 bases at J, with 16 bases in the middle. CDR3 size: 15 residues. Written as DNA, the CDR3 is TGTGCCAGCAGCGCTGAGACTACACGGCGCGGGGAGCTGTTTTTT. Protein sequence: CASSAETTRRGELFF.

This sequence joins TRBV19 and TRBJ2-3, with unresolved D. V was clipped by 8 bases and J by 2 bases, with 11 bases between them. The CDR3 totals 13 residues. CDR1 LNHDA and CDR2 SQIVND come from the germline V gene (reference sequence). CDR3 sequence: CASRVTPTDTQYF. The DNA for the CDR3 is TGTGCCAGTCGGGTGACCCCCACAGATACGCAGTATTTT.

This clone was seen only a few times. V usage is TRBV19 and J usage is TRBJ1-3, with 8 bases aligning to TRBD1. This CDR3 region has 12 residues. The V and J ends lost 10 bases and 4 bases, in that order; junction bases with no gene match: 3. Per the germline V gene, CDR1 is LNHDA and CDR2 is SQIVND (reference sequence). The CDR3 bases are TGTGCCACAAGACAGGGGGGAAACACCATATATTTT. It translates to CATRQGGNTIYF.